The rows below give T cell receptor beta chains drawn from one sample of a study of blood T cell repertoires in COVID-19. Profiling relied on immunoSEQ multiplex PCR, and the TCRdb table lists in-frame clones only, not all of them. The data show roughly 11,000 clones, 88% seen once. Specimen: peripheral blood. The receptors shown here come from a human donor in a cohort sampled during active COVID-19. Both conserved end residues are part of each CDR3. The D gene is left open where the match is weak. Clone size is not always given. Where it is, it says once, few, many or a class for expanded clones.

TRBD2	TRBJ2-3	TRBV4-2	-	TGTGCCAGCAGCCAAGATCTGGCTAGCGGGGAAGATACGCAGTATTTT	CASSQDLASGEDTQYF
-	TRBJ1-5	TRBV18	-	TGTGCCAGCTCACCATACAGGGGCAATCAGCCCCAGCATTTT	CASSPYRGNQPQHF
TRBD1	TRBJ1-2	TRBV18	few	TGTGCCAGCTCACCGGGACAGGGAGCTTTGGTCGGCTACACCTTC	CASSPGQGALVGYTF
TRBD1	TRBJ2-5	TRBV7-9	-	TGTGCCAGCAGAAGAGGGAATGTGGGACAGCAAGAGACCCAGTACTTC	CASRRGNVGQQETQYF
TRBD1	TRBJ2-2	TRBV6-2/TRBV6-3	-	TGTGCCAGCAGTTACTCCGGCAGGGGGACCGGGGAGCTGTTTTTT	CASSYSGRGTGELFF
-	TRBJ2-3	TRBV9	-	TGTGCCAGCAGCTTAGGCTACGGGGCAGATACGCAGTATTTT	CASSLGYGADTQYF
-	TRBJ2-7	TRBV7-9	-	TGTGCCAGCAGCTTGGAGGGGAGCAGCGAGCAGTACTTC	CASSLEGSSEQYF
TRBD1	TRBJ2-3	TRBV5-1	-	TGCGCCAGCAGCTTGGTGGGACAGAGCACAGATACGCAGTATTTT	CASSLVGQSTDTQYF
-	TRBJ2-7	TRBV7-6	-	TGTGCCAGCAGCCCAGAGGCGACGGCCCACGAGCAGTACTTC	CASSPEATAHEQYF
-	TRBJ2-7	TRBV6-5	-	TGTGCCAGCACAGTTACAGGCACACACGAGCAGTACTTC	CASTVTGTHEQYF
TRBD1	TRBJ2-5	TRBV18	-	TGTGCCAGCTCACGGGGAACTCCGGGACAGGGGACCCAGTACTTC	CASSRGTPGQGTQYF
TRBD2	TRBJ2-5	TRBV30	-	TGTGCCTGGACCCTAGCGGGGATTGAAGAGACCCAGTACTTC	CAWTLAGIEETQYF
TRBD2	TRBJ2-1	TRBV9	once	TGTGCCAGCAGCGGAGACGAACTAGCGGGGGGGCGCAATGAGCAGTTCTTC	CASSGDELAGGRNEQFF
-	TRBJ1-6	TRBV6-5	-	TGTGCCAGCAGGACGGGAGGTCCCCTCCACTTT	CASRTGGPLHF
-	TRBJ1-2	TRBV7-2	-	TGTGCCAGCAGTCGCAGGGATTGGAACGGCTACACCTTC	CASSRRDWNGYTF
-	TRBJ1-1	TRBV11-2	-	TGTGCCAGCAGCTTAGGTGACAGGTTACTGAACACTGAAGCTTTCTTT	CASSLGDRLLNTEAFF
TRBD2	TRBJ2-2	TRBV4-3	-	TGCGCCAGCAGCCAAGACCCCGGGGGGGCCTTACAAACCGGGGAGCTGTTTTTT	CASSQDPGGALQTGELFF
-	TRBJ1-1	TRBV19	few	TGTGCCAGTAAGAGGACAGCAGAAGCTTTCTTT	CASKRTAEAFF
-	TRBJ2-4	TRBV7-9	once	TGTGCCAGCAGCTTAGACAGGGTAAAAAACATTCAGTACTTC	CASSLDRVKNIQYF
-	TRBJ1-5	TRBV21-1	once	TGTGCCAGCAGCAAAGCGCGGCCTTATAGCAATCAGCCCCAGCATTTT	CASSKARPYSNQPQHF
-	TRBJ1-1	TRBV11-1	-	TGTGCCAGCAGCTTAAATTCCCGGACTAGAAACACTGAAGCTTTCTTT	CASSLNSRTRNTEAFF
-	TRBJ1-3	TRBV18	-	TGTGCCAGCTCACCCCTACTTTACCCCTCTGGAAACACCATATATTTT	CASSPLLYPSGNTIYF
TRBD2	TRBJ2-7	TRBV19	few	TGTGCCAGTAGTATAGGCGGGGGGGCCTTGTACGAGCAGTACTTC	CASSIGGGALYEQYF
-	TRBJ1-1	TRBV7-2	-	TGTGCCAGCAGACAAAGCGGGGGGACTGAAGCTTTCTTT	CASRQSGGTEAFF
-	TRBJ1-4	TRBV6-6	-	TGTGCCAGCAGTACCTCGAACACCGCAACTAATGAAAAACTGTTTTTT	CASSTSNTATNEKLFF
TRBD1	TRBJ1-3	TRBV6-6	-	TGTGCCAGCAGTACGACCGGGACAGCCTCTGGAAACACCATATATTTT	CASSTTGTASGNTIYF
TRBD1	TRBJ2-3	TRBV2	-	TGTGCCAGCAGGGAACAGGGGGATACGCAGTATTTT	CASREQGDTQYF
-	TRBJ1-2	TRBV9	-	TGTGCCAGCAGCGTAGTTCGGGGTAACAACTATGGCTACACCTTC	CASSVVRGNNYGYTF
-	TRBJ2-7	TRBV19	-	TGTGCCAGTAGTACCCAGGGCTCCTACGAGCAGTACTTC	CASSTQGSYEQYF
-	TRBJ2-1	TRBV5-1	-	TGCGCCAGCAGCTATCAGGGGCCGGGCAATGAGCAGTTCTTC	CASSYQGPGNEQFF
TRBD1	TRBJ1-6	TRBV19	few	TGTGCCAGTAATGACAGGGTTCATCATTCACCCCTCCACTTT	CASNDRVHHSPLHF
TRBD1	TRBJ1-2	TRBV28	-	TGTGCCATCCAGGGGGGCAGGGGGTTCTATGGCTACACCTTC	CAIQGGRGFYGYTF
-	TRBJ2-4	TRBV5-1	-	TGCGCCAGCAGCTTGGAGACAGACAAAAACATTCAGTACTTC	CASSLETDKNIQYF
TRBD1	TRBJ1-1	TRBV28	-	TGTGCCAGCTTCAACATGATGAGGGGGCGCGACACTGAAGCTTTCTTT	CASFNMMRGRDTEAFF
-	TRBJ1-1	TRBV11-3	-	TGTGCCAGCAGTTTGGGCCCGAACACTGAAGCTTTCTTT	CASSLGPNTEAFF